Listed here are 2 T cell receptor beta chains from one sample, sequenced in a study of response to subunit inactivated influenza vaccine. TCRdb re-called the RT-PCR reads with MiXCR, one entry per CDR3 protein. Of about 500,000 distinct CDR3 sequences listed, approximately 15% are singletons. Here the sequenced sample was CD4+ T cells sorted from PBMCs, taken less than 30 months after vaccination. Receptors originate from a man aged 50-75 years who received an inactivated influenza vaccine.

This clonotype was detected only a few times. The genes are TRBV20-1 and TRBJ2-3; 10 positions agree with TRBD2. This CDR3 has 14 residues. Germline values: CDR1 DFQATT, CDR2 SNEGSKA (reference sequence). The V and J ends lost 6 bases and 4 bases, in that order; junction bases with no gene match: 7. The CDR3 here is CSASAGGPADTQYF. CDR3 nucleotide sequence: TGCAGTGCGTCAGCGGGGGGGCCAGCAGATACGCAGTATTTT.

There are a few counts of this clonotype. The V call is TRBV20-1, the J call TRBJ1-5; tentative D call: TRBD1 (5 bases). The germline V and J ends were trimmed by 5 bases and 3 bases, with 14 bases remaining between them. The CDR3 sequence is 14 residues long. Germline V gives CDR1 DFQATT, CDR2 SNEGSKA (reference sequence). The DNA of the CDR3 is TGCAGTGCTGCACGGGGGATCTCCAATCAGCCCCAGCATTTT. Residues: CSAARGISNQPQHF.